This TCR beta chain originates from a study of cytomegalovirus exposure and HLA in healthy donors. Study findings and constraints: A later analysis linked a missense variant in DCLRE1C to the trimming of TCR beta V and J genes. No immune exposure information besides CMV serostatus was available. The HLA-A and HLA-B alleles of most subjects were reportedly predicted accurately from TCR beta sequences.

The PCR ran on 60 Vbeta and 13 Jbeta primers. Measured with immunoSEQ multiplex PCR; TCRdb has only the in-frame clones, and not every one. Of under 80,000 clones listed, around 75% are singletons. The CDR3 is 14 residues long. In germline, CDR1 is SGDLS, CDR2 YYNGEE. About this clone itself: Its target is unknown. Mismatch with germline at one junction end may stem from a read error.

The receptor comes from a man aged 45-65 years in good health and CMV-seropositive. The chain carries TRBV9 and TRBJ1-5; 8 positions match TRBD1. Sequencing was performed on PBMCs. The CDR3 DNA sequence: TGTGACAGCAGCCACGGACAGGGCGATCAGCCCCAGCATTTT. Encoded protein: CDSSHGQGDQPQHF.